These T cell receptor beta chains were read from a single sample in a study of identical twins. TCRdb reprocessed the 5' RACE reads via MiXCR and lists one record per CDR3 protein. The table includes 570,000 or so distinct CDR3 sequences, approximately 10% detected once. This same sample was also part of a study on yellow fever vaccine responses in identical twins.

Sequenced: PBMCs. The source is a woman aged 18-30 years in good health. The conserved cysteine and the conserved F or W are not part of the CDR3 here. A D gene is named only where the DNA matches it firmly. Only some rows state a clone size, as once, few, many or a class for expanded clones.

TRBD1 TRBV7-2 many ASSPLVGQGMTEAF
NA TRBV20-1 many SASPTGGGMDTQY
TRBD2 TRBV24-1 many ATSDTGTSGINEQF
NA TRBV5-4 NA ASSRGQPDTQY
TRBD1 TRBV7-9 NA ASSLKQGAVYEQF
TRBD1 TRBV20-1 many SASPRQGRLNEKLF
NA TRBV21-1 NA ASSIRTGRSYEQY
TRBD1 TRBV28 many ASSPQGVNIQY
NA TRBV6-1 NA ASSEKTGGEYNEQF
NA TRBV9 few ASSARSRVGNEQF
TRBD2 TRBV6-1 few ASIETSGSHEQY
NA TRBV11-2 many ASNQDRSEGQPQH
NA TRBV12-3/TRBV12-4 many ASSLGHQNTEAF
NA TRBV7-9 NA ASSSPGGGDTQY
TRBD2 TRBV2 NA ASSGLAGSTDTQY
NA TRBV27 many ASSLLGAEAF
NA TRBV12-3/TRBV12-4 NA ASSSDWDTEAF
NA TRBV7-2 many ASSLHQLGSPYNEQF
TRBD2 TRBV9 NA ASSPHSGGAPYNEQF
NA TRBV5-5 many ASSSPIHPQH
TRBD2 TRBV9 few ASSVVTSGGKSYEQY
NA TRBV6-1 NA ASSQTPEGYNEQF
NA TRBV5-1 many ASSWITGTNTGELF
NA TRBV14 many ASSLFHNEQF
NA TRBV5-1 few ASSTGLWGEKLF
TRBD1 TRBV3-1 NA ASSQVVQGDYEQY
TRBD2 TRBV7-2 few ASSSGLALGTQY
NA TRBV2 NA ASSDGGLTYNEQF
NA TRBV5-1 NA ASSLEMGRWDGEQY
NA TRBV7-2 few ASNVRDEQY
TRBD1 TRBV28 few ASSRGDSSGNTIY
TRBD1 TRBV5-1 few ASRVRTGGNGYEQY
TRBD1 TRBV5-1 NA ASSSPDRDYEQY
NA TRBV12-3/TRBV12-4 many ASSFGGQPQH
NA TRBV14 few ASSPRPGNGYT
NA TRBV2 few ASKGLGGGEQF
NA TRBV27 NA ASSLESPNEQF
TRBD2 TRBV12-3/TRBV12-4 NA ASSLVAGTSPNEQY
NA TRBV3-1 few ASSQGNRGQSAF
TRBD2 TRBV20-1 few SAPSAGYNEQF
TRBD1 TRBV9 NA ASSVDPGQKNTGELF
NA TRBV4-2 many ASSQDLETTGELF
NA TRBV20-1 few SAPPIDSVDTQY
NA TRBV24-1 NA ATSDYQNPYEQY
NA TRBV29-1 few SASASRETQY
NA TRBV20-1 few SARDLGGAAYNEQF
TRBD2 TRBV11-2 NA ASSPAWTSGTWVDISNEQF
TRBD1 TRBV11-2 NA ASSPWGQGDGELF
NA TRBV20-1 many SAGGGASTDTQY
NA TRBV11-2 few ASSLRRSDSSYNEQF
NA TRBV3-1 many ASSFGLFSYNEQF
TRBD1 TRBV29-1 few SVEGTGMGTDTQY
TRBD2 TRBV20-1 few SARDLWGGRGTDTQY